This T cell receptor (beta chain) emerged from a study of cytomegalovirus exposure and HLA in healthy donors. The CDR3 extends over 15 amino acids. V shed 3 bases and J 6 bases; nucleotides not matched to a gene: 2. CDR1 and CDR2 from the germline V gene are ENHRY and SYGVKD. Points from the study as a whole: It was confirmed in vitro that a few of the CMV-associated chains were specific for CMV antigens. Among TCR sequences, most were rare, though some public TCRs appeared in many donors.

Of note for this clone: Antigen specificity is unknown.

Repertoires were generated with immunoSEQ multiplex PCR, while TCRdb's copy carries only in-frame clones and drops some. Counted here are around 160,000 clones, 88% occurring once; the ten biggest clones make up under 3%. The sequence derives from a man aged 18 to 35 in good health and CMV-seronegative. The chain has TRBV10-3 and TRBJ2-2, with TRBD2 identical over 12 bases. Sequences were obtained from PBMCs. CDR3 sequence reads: CAISDGTSGPGELFF. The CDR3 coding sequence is TGTGCCATCAGTGACGGGACTAGCGGGCCCGGGGAGCTGTTTTTT.